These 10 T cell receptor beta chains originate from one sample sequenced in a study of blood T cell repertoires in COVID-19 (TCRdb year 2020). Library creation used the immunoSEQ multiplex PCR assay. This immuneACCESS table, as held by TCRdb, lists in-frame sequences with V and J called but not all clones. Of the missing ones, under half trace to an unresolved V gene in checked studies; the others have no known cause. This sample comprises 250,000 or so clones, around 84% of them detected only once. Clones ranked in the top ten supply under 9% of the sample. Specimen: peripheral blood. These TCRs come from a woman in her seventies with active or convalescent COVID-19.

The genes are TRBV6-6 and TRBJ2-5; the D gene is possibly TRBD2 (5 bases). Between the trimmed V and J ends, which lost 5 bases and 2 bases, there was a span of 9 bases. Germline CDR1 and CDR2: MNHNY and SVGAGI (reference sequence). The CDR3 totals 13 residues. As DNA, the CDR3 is TGTGCCAGCAGTGAGGGCCCTCAAGAGACCCAGTACTTC. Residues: CASSEGPQETQYF.

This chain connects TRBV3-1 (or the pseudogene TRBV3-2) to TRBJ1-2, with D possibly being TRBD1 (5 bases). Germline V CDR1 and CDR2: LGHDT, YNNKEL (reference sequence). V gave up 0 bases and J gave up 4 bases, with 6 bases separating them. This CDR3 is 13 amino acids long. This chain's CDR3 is CASSQDRAYGYTF. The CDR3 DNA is TGTGCCAGCAGCCAAGACAGGGCCTATGGCTACACCTTC.

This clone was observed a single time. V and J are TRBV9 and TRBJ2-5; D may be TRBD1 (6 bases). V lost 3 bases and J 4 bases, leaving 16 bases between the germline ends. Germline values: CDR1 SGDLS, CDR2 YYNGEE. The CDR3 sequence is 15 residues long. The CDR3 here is CASSASTGRGETQYF. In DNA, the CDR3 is TGTGCCAGCAGCGCGAGTACAGGGAGAGGAGAGACCCAGTACTTC.

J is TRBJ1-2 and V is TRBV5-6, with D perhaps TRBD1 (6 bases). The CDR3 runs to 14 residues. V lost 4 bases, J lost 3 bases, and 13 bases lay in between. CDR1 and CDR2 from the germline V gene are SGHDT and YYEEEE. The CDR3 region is CASSLAGQYYGYTF. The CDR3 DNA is TGTGCCAGCAGCCTGGCCGGACAGTACTATGGCTACACCTTC.

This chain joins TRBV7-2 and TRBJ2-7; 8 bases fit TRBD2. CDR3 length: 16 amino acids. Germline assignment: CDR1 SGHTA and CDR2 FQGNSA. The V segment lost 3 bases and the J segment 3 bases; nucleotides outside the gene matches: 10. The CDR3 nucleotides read TGTGCCAGCAGCTTTCGGGGTGTAGCGGGATACTACGAGCAGTACTTC. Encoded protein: CASSFRGVAGYYEQYF.

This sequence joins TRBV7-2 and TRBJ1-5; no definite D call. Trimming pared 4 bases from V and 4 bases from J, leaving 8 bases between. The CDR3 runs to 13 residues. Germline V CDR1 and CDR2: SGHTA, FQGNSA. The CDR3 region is CASSSTTNQPQHF. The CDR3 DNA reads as TGTGCCAGCAGCTCTACCACGAATCAGCCCCAGCATTTT.

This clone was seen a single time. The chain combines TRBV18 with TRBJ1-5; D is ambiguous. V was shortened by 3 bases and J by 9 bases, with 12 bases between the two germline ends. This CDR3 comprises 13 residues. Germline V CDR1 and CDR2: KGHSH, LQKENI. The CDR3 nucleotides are TGTGCCAGCTCACCCTCTGACTCCCCGCCCCAGCATTTT. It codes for CASSPSDSPPQHF.

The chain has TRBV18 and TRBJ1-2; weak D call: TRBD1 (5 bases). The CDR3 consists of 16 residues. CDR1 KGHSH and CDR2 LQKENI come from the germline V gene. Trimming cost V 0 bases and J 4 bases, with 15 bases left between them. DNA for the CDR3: TGTGCCAGCTCACCACCTGGGGGAGGGAGATCCTATGGCTACACCTTC. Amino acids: CASSPPGGGRSYGYTF.

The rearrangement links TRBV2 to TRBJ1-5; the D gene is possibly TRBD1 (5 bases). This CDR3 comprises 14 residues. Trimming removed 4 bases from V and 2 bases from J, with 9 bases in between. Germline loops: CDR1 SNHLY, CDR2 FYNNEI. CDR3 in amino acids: CASSGTRGNQPQHF. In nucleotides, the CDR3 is TGTGCCAGCAGTGGGACAAGGGGCAATCAGCCCCAGCATTTT.

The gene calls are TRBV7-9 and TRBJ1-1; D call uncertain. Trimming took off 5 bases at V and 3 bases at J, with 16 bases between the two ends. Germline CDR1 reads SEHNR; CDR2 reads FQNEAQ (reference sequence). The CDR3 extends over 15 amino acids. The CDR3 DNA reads TGTGCCAGCAGCCCCCGCGACAACCCTTACACTGAAGCTTTCTTT. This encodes CASSPRDNPYTEAFF.